Described below is a single T cell receptor (beta chain) sequence and its context. Its cognate antigen is unknown. TCRdb's copy holds only in-frame clones and misses some; the assay was immunoSEQ multiplex PCR. The sample includes about 66,000 clones, about 83% of them seen just once. This sample is part of a study of radiotherapy plus CTLA-4 blockade in lung cancer. Study context: Of all patients, around 19% responded objectively and approximately 30% showed disease control. Overall study findings and caveats: The best predictor of response was reported to be early blood T cell clone dynamics, with interferon-beta. In blood, TCR clones derived from the tumor expanded after radiotherapy plus ipilimumab.

Those patients who had chemo-refractory metastatic non-small-cell lung cancer were given focal radiation along with CTLA-4 blockade through ipilimumab. CDR1 is SGHDT and CDR2 is YYEEEE in the germline V gene. The CDR3 has 14 residues. Trimming removed 1 base from V and 0 bases from J, with 7 bases in between. The material was peripheral blood, obtained from a patient treated with radiotherapy plus ipilimumab. This TCR derives from a human donor with non-small cell lung cancer who had a partial response to radiotherapy plus ipilimumab. The chain has TRBV5-6 and TRBJ1-2, with D hard to call. The CDR3 DNA reads as TGTGCCAGCAGCTTGTTCGGTGCTAACTATGGCTACACCTTC. This gives the protein CASSLFGANYGYTF.